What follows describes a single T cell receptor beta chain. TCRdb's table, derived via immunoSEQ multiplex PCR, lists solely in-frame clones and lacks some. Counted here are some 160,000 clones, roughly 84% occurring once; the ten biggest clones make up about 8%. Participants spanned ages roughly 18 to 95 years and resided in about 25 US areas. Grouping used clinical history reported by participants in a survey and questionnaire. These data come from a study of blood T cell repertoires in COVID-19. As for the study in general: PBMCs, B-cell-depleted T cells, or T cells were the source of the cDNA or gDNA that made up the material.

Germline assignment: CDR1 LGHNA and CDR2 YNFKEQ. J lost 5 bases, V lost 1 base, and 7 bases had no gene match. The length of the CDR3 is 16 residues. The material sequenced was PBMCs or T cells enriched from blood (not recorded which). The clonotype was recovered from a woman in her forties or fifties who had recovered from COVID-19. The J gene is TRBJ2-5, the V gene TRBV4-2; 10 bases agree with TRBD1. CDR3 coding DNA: TGTGCCAGCAGCCAAGTGGCGACAGGGGGCTTGGAGACCCAGTACTTC. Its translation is CASSQVATGGLETQYF.